The clone carrying this T cell receptor (beta chain) was recorded a few times. What it binds is not known. What was amplified from RNA transcripts were TCR beta CDR3 regions. HTBI primers were employed in a first-round RT-PCR of the TCR CDR3. TCRdb fed the multiplex PCR reads into MiXCR, producing one record per CDR3 protein. The sample includes fewer than 800,000 distinct CDR3 sequences, less than 20% of them seen just once. This entry comes from a study of T cells in Graves' hyperthyroidism and ophthalmopathy. Looking at the study overall: Prior to any treatment, at the point of initial diagnosis, peripheral blood was collected. Whole-study findings and limits: Appearing also in blood were most of the thyroid clonotypes expanded above 0.001. Researchers report that a 13 V-J model separated ophthalmopathy from stable hyperthyroidism.

Across 18 months, stable Graves' hyperthyroidism was marked by no progression to ophthalmopathy. The germline V gene has CDR1 LNHDA and CDR2 SQIVND (reference sequence). There are 20 residues in the CDR3. V shed 5 bases and J 9 bases; nucleotides not matched to a gene: 22. Sequencing was done on a sample of blood. The receptor comes from a man between 18 and 35 years old with Graves' hyperthyroidism. The rearrangement links TRBV19 to TRBJ2-1; 13 positions match TRBD2. The CDR3 nucleotides are TGTGCCAGTAGTGCCGCTCACAGGGCTTATGGACTAGCGGGAGAGGTTGAGCAGTTCTTC. It specifies CASSAAHRAYGLAGEVEQFF. Looking up the rest from reference TRBV19 and TRBJ2-1 gives the full variable domain: DGGITQSPKYLFRKEGQNVTLSCEQNLNHDAMYWYRQDPGQGLRLIYYSQIVNDFQKGDIAEGYSVSREKKESFPLTVTSAQKNPTAFYLCASSAAHRAYGLAGEVEQFFGPGTRLTVL.